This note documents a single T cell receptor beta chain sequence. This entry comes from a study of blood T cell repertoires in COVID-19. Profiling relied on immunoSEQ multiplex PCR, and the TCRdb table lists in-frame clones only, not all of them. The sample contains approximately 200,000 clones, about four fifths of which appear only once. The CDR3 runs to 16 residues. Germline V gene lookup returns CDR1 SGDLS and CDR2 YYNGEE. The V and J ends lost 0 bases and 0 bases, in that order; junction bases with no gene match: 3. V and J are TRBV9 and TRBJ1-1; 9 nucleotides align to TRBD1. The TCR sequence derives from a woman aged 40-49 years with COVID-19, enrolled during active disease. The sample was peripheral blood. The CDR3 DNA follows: TGTGCCAGCAGCGTAGACAGGGGGCTCATGAACACTGAAGCTTTCTTT. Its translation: CASSVDRGLMNTEAFF.